One sample yielded the 2 T cell receptor beta chains listed below, sequenced in a study of technical replicates of blood from a handful of donors. Sequencing used immunoSEQ multiplex PCR; TCRdb keeps in-frame clones, though not all of them. The data hold about 73,000 clones, with more than 90% observed a single time. The source material was PBMCs. These receptors were collected from a human donor in good health. Some clones in this sample may be carry-over from other donors' samples.

CDR3 sequence reads: CASSETTRTDTQYF. The DNA of the CDR3 is TGTGCCAGCAGTGAAACAACTAGAACAGATACGCAGTATTTT. This chain joins TRBV25-1 and TRBJ2-3; D perhaps matches TRBD2 (5 bases). The CDR3 consists of 14 residues. Germline values: CDR1 MGHDK, CDR2 SYGVNS. Trimming pared 2 bases from V and 3 bases from J, leaving 9 bases between.

The chain carries TRBV4-2 and TRBJ2-7; maybe TRBD1 (5 bases). CDR1 is LGHNA, CDR2 YNFKEQ, per germline. Trimming left V 0 bases short and J 4 bases short, with 19 bases between. CDR3 length equals 17 residues. The CDR3 nucleotides are TGTGCCAGCAGCCAAGATCGACGAGAAGACAGAGATTACGAGCAGTACTTC. This gives the protein CASSQDRREDRDYEQYF.